This T cell receptor (beta chain) was observed in a study of blood T cells in healthy people across ages. Findings of the study overall: Correlation between TCR beta diversity and naive T cell percentage was strong.

PBMCs, at least 6.5 million per sample, were isolated. This clonotype showed up just a few times. As yet, its antigen is unknown. A J-beta primer mix and a sample-barcoded 5' primer were used in a second PCR of about 7 to 12 cycles. Each cDNA molecule, via a template-switch adaptor with 12 random nucleotides, was tagged. TCRdb passed the 5' RACE reads through MiXCR, listing each CDR3 protein once. Of about a million distinct CDR3 sequences listed, roughly half are singletons. This receptor was taken from a woman aged 60 to 75 in good health. The sequenced sample was blood.

The CDR3 region is CASSERVGLGYTF. The CDR3 region has the DNA TGTGCCAGCAGTGAAAGAGTAGGACTCGGCTACACCTTC. The gene calls are TRBV2 and TRBJ1-2; D remains unclear. Germline-derived CDR1 and CDR2 are SNHLY and FYNNEI. CDR3 length equals 13 residues. V was trimmed by 2 bases and J by 8 bases, leaving 12 bases between them.